These 31 T cell receptor beta chains were all obtained from the same sample, sequenced in a study of cytomegalovirus exposure and HLA in healthy donors. A multiplex PCR was run with 60 Vbeta primers and 13 Jbeta primers. Generated by immunoSEQ multiplex PCR, the TCRdb table keeps only in-frame clones and is missing some. The data hold roughly 190,000 clones, with approximately 83% observed a single time. The sequenced sample was PBMCs. Receptors were obtained from a woman aged 45 to 65 in good health and CMV-seropositive.

The chain has TRBV9 and TRBJ2-5; 10 nucleotides align to TRBD1. The CDR3 totals 15 residues. The germline V gene has CDR1 SGDLS and CDR2 YYNGEE. V lost 0 bases, J lost 2 bases, and 1 base stayed unmatched. CDR3 in amino acids: CASSVGTGGQETQYF. CDR3 coding DNA: TGTGCCAGCAGCGTAGGGACAGGGGGGCAAGAGACCCAGTACTTC.

This clone was observed a few times. The genes are TRBV4-1 and TRBJ1-1; no firm D call. The CDR3 runs 15 residues. The ends were cut back, 1 base at V and 1 base at J, with 10 bases in the middle. CDR1 and CDR2 (germline): MGHRA, YSYEKL. CDR3 sequence reads: CASSQALYRNTEAFF. For the CDR3, the DNA is TGCGCCAGCAGCCAAGCACTTTACAGGAACACTGAAGCTTTCTTT.

The DNA for the CDR3 is TGTGCCAGCAGCTACCCCTTGTCCAGGGAGAACACCGGGGAGCTGTTTTTT. It yields the protein CASSYPLSRENTGELFF. The chain joins TRBV7-8 to TRBJ2-2; a weak D match, TRBD1 (5 bases). This CDR3 contains 17 residues. Per the germline V gene, CDR1 is SGHVS and CDR2 is FQNEAQ. V lost 4 bases to trimming and J lost 1 base, with 16 bases between them. The entire variable domain, with the rest obtained from reference TRBV7-8 and TRBJ2-2, is as follows: GAGVSQSPRYKVAKRGQDVALRCDPISGHVSLFWYQQALGQGPEFLTYFQNEAQLDKSGLPSDRFFAERPEGSVSTLKIQRTQQEDSAVYLCASSYPLSRENTGELFFGEGSRLTVL.

This clone was found a few times. V usage is TRBV4-3 and J usage is TRBJ2-2, with 9 bases identical to TRBD2. V lost 0 bases to trimming and J lost 7 bases; unmatched junction nucleotides: 9. Germline-derived CDR1 and CDR2 are LGHNA and YSLEER. This CDR3 is 17 amino acids long. CDR3: CASSQELAGGLHGELFF. The CDR3 DNA follows: TGCGCCAGCAGCCAAGAACTCGCGGGGGGGCTTCACGGGGAGCTGTTTTTT.

The J gene is TRBJ1-5, the V gene TRBV6-1, with 9 bases aligning to TRBD1. After removal of 1 base from V and 3 bases from J, the junction contained 4 bases not matched to a gene. The CDR3 consists of 16 residues. In germline, CDR1 is MNHNS, CDR2 SASEGT. For the CDR3, the DNA is TGTGCCAGCAGTGAAGTGGGGACAGGGCACAATCAGCCCCAGCATTTT. It codes for CASSEVGTGHNQPQHF.

V and J are TRBV29-1 and TRBJ1-1; D is uncertain. This CDR3 has 13 amino acids. The germline V and J ends were trimmed by 4 bases and 2 bases, with 11 bases remaining between them. Germline CDR1 is SQVTM and CDR2 is ANQGSEA. The CDR3 is CSVADSQNTEAFF. CDR3 nucleotides: TGCAGCGTTGCGGACTCCCAAAACACTGAAGCTTTCTTT.

The CDR3 sequence: CASRRDRGGEQYF. The CDR3 DNA reads TGCGCCAGCAGAAGGGACAGGGGTGGCGAGCAGTACTTC. The chain employs TRBV10-2 and TRBJ2-7, with 10 bases fitting TRBD1. This CDR3 has 13 amino acids. With 6 bases clipped from V and 6 bases from J, the junction kept 5 bases outside the gene matches. Germline CDR1 and CDR2: WSHSY and SAAADI.

This clone was recorded once. V is TRBV19 and J is TRBJ2-1; TRBD2 aligns across 16 bases. V lost 3 bases and J lost 7; bases outside the gene matches: 15. Looked up from germline, CDR1 is LNHDA and CDR2 is SQIVND (reference sequence). CDR3 size: 20 residues. The CDR3 nucleotides read TGTGCCAGTAGTATGGCTCCACCGGGACTAGCGGGGGGGTACCTAAATGAGCAGTTCTTC. It translates to CASSMAPPGLAGGYLNEQFF. Drawing the rest from reference TRBV19 and TRBJ2-1, the complete variable domain is DGGITQSPKYLFRKEGQNVTLSCEQNLNHDAMYWYRQDPGQGLRLIYYSQIVNDFQKGDIAEGYSVSREKKESFPLTVTSAQKNPTAFYLCASSMAPPGLAGGYLNEQFFGPGTRLTVL.

This clone has a single count. The chain recombines TRBV12-5 with TRBJ1-1, with unresolved D. The CDR3 runs 14 residues. The germline CDR1 and CDR2 sequences are LGHNT and FRNRAP. Trimming shortened V by 1 base and J by 4 bases, and 10 bases separated the two germline ends. The CDR3 sequence is CASGLGGLSTEAFF. The CDR3 nucleotides are TGTGCTAGTGGTTTGGGCGGCCTGAGCACTGAAGCTTTCTTT.

The chain is built from TRBV6-5 and TRBJ1-6; D is ambiguous. CDR3 length: 15 residues. V was shortened by 7 bases and J by 3 bases, with 13 bases between the two germline ends. CDR1 is MNHEY and CDR2 is SVGAGI in the germline V gene. The CDR3 is CASTKGGDYNSPLHF. DNA for the CDR3: TGTGCCAGCACCAAGGGCGGGGACTATAATTCACCCCTCCACTTT.

The J gene is TRBJ2-3, the V gene TRBV2; 14 bases map to TRBD2. The CDR3 length is 15 residues. Germline V CDR1 and CDR2: SNHLY, FYNNEI. Trimming took 5 bases from V and 6 from J; bases not matched to a gene: 4. Written as DNA, the CDR3 is TGTGCCAGCAGTAGGACTAGCGGGGGGTCTGATACGCAGTATTTT. Translating gives CASSRTSGGSDTQYF.

This chain connects TRBV6-1 to TRBJ2-2; 9 bases map to TRBD1. The CDR3 length is 16 residues. Germline assignment: CDR1 MNHNS and CDR2 SASEGT. Trimming removed 0 bases from V and 7 bases from J; junction bases left unmatched: 6. The CDR3 loop reads CASSEAWTGVIGELFF. CDR3 sequence (DNA): TGTGCCAGCAGTGAAGCGTGGACAGGGGTTATCGGGGAGCTGTTTTTT.

This clone was recorded once. The genes are TRBV29-1 and TRBJ2-1, with 9 positions matching TRBD1. With 4 bases clipped from V and 7 bases from J, the junction kept 5 bases outside the gene matches. The CDR3 has 13 amino acids. In germline, CDR1 is SQVTM, CDR2 ANQGSEA. The CDR3 DNA reads TGCAGCGTTGTAAGGGACAGGGCAAATGAGCAGTTCTTC. It codes for CSVVRDRANEQFF.

The V and J genes are TRBV28 and TRBJ2-7, with 11 bases lining up with TRBD1. The CDR3 is 15 residues long. Germline CDR1 is MDHEN and CDR2 is SYDVKM. The V and J ends lost 6 bases and 3 bases, in that order; junction bases with no gene match: 7. This CDR3 is CASSVPGTGGYEQYF. As DNA, the CDR3 is TGTGCCAGCAGCGTACCCGGGACAGGGGGCTACGAGCAGTACTTC.

This clone came up once. V is TRBV27 and J is TRBJ2-7; D perhaps matches TRBD2 (5 bases). The germline CDR1 and CDR2 sequences are MNHEY and SMNVEV (reference sequence). This CDR3 region has 13 residues. Trimming cost V 7 bases and J 7 bases, with 17 bases left between them. CDR3 amino acids: CASTREESGEQYF. The CDR3 coding sequence is TGTGCCAGCACCCGAGAGGAGTCGGGGGAGCAGTACTTC.

This clone was detected once. The J gene is TRBJ2-3, the V gene TRBV7-3; tentative D call: TRBD1 (5 bases). The CDR3 totals 15 residues. With 2 bases removed from V and 0 bases from J, the gap between germline ends came to 9 bases. In germline, CDR1 is SGHTA, CDR2 FQGTGA. For the CDR3, the DNA is TGTGCCAGCAGCTTAGGTACAGGTAGCACAGATACGCAGTATTTT. This sequence encodes CASSLGTGSTDTQYF. The variable domain in full, with the rest retrieved from reference TRBV7-3 and TRBJ2-3, is GAGVSQTPSNKVTEKGKYVELRCDPISGHTALYWYRQSLGQGPEFLIYFQGTGAADDSGLPNDRFFAVRPEGSVSTLKIQRTERGDSAVYLCASSLGTGSTDTQYFGPGTRLTVL.

This clone was seen a handful of times. The chain is built from TRBV10-3 and TRBJ1-1; weak D call: TRBD1 (5 bases). This CDR3 is built from 15 residues. V was clipped by 7 bases and J by 1 base, with 16 bases between them. Germline values: CDR1 ENHRY, CDR2 SYGVKD. DNA of the CDR3: TGTGCCATCAAAGACCGTGGGGGGACGAACACTGAAGCTTTCTTT. It is translated as CAIKDRGGTNTEAFF.

J is TRBJ1-3 and V is TRBV7-9; D gene ambiguous. The CDR3 totals 17 residues. Germline values: CDR1 SEHNR, CDR2 FQNEAQ (reference sequence). Trimming cost V 1 base and J 0 bases, with 13 bases left between them. As DNA, the CDR3 is TGTGCCAGCAGCTTAGAGATTTTTGAGTTCTCTGGAAACACCATATATTTT. This gives the protein CASSLEIFEFSGNTIYF.

The gene calls are TRBV5-1 and TRBJ2-3; 11 positions agree with TRBD1. In germline, CDR1 is SGHRS, CDR2 YFSETQ. Trimming at V came to 1 base and at J to 4 bases, leaving 5 bases not matched to a gene. CDR3 size: 16 residues. The CDR3 DNA follows: TGCGCCAGCAGCTTGATCGGACAGGGGGCCTCAGATACGCAGTATTTT. Translated: CASSLIGQGASDTQYF.

This rearrangement joins TRBV7-8 to TRBJ1-1, with TRBD1 matching over 7 bases. With V trimmed by 5 bases and J by 3 bases, 6 bases remained unmatched. This CDR3 comprises 14 residues. Germline V gene data show CDR1 as SGHVS and CDR2 as FQNEAQ. CDR3 protein: CASSHRGGYTEAFF. The CDR3 bases are TGTGCCAGCAGCCACAGGGGCGGGTACACTGAAGCTTTCTTT.

The V gene is TRBV10-3, the J gene TRBJ1-2; 7 nucleotides match TRBD1. Trimming cost V 2 bases and J 8 bases; bases outside gene matches: 5. The CDR3 consists of 13 residues. Germline CDR1 reads ENHRY; CDR2 reads SYGVKD. The CDR3 DNA follows: TGTGCCATCAGTGAGAAGGGGGCGTCGGGCTACACCTTC. The encoded protein is CAISEKGASGYTF.

In the case of this clone: This same CDR3 is encoded by further DNA sequences in the sample. The chain couples TRBV5-1 to TRBJ2-5, with D possibly matching TRBD2 (6 bases). The CDR3 covers 12 residues. The germline V gene has CDR1 SGHRS and CDR2 YFSETQ. V shed 3 bases and J shed 5 bases, with 8 bases lying between them. CDR3 amino acids: CASSSGGETQYF. Here the CDR3 DNA reads TGCGCCAGCAGCTCTGGGGGGGAGACCCAGTACTTC.

The chain links TRBV5-1 to TRBJ2-5, with D possibly matching TRBD1 (6 bases). From germline, CDR1 is SGHRS and CDR2 YFSETQ. The V end lost 3 bases, the J end lost 4 bases, and 13 bases lay between the germline ends. There are 14 residues in the CDR3. The CDR3 coding sequence is TGCGCCAGCAGCTCAGGCAGGGGCCGAGAGACCCAGTACTTC. This encodes CASSSGRGRETQYF.

The chain employs TRBV5-1 and TRBJ2-7; 10 bases align to TRBD1. V lost 4 bases, J lost 5 bases, and 9 bases stayed unmatched. The V gene's germline CDR1 is SGHRS and CDR2 YFSETQ. The CDR3 loop spans 15 amino acids. Here the CDR3 reads CASSNRQGALDEQYF. For the CDR3, the DNA is TGCGCCAGCAGCAACAGACAGGGGGCTTTGGACGAGCAGTACTTC.

This clone was detected only once. The gene calls are TRBV7-2 and TRBJ2-1; TRBD2 matches at 9 bases. The CDR3 has 12 residues. V trimming: 2 bases; J trimming: 10 bases; junction bases outside the gene matches: 0. The V gene's germline CDR1 is SGHTA and CDR2 FQGNSA. CDR3 coding DNA: TGTGCCAGCAGCTTACTAGCGGGGGAGCAGTTCTTC. Translation gives CASSLLAGEQFF.

The rearrangement uses TRBV6-8 and TRBJ1-2, with D tentatively TRBD1 (5 bases). The CDR3 extends over 13 amino acids. With 8 bases removed from V and 8 bases from J, the gap between germline ends came to 18 bases. Per the germline V gene, CDR1 is MNHGY and CDR2 is SAAAGT. CDR3 nucleotides: TGTGCCAGCGCCCATGTCCGCCGGGGGGGCTACACCTTC. Amino acid sequence: CASAHVRRGGYTF.

The chain recombines TRBV5-1 with TRBJ1-6; D is unresolved. Germline lookup yields CDR1 SGHRS and CDR2 YFSETQ. The V and J ends lost 4 bases and 9 bases respectively, with 14 bases between them. This CDR3 has 14 residues. This CDR3 is CASSTEGRSSPLHF. The CDR3 bases are TGCGCCAGCAGCACGGAAGGAAGGAGTTCACCCCTCCACTTT.

V gene TRBV5-5 combines with J gene TRBJ1-1; D may be TRBD1 (5 bases). This CDR3 spans 13 amino acids. The germline gives CDR1 SGHKS, CDR2 YYEKEE (reference sequence). Trimming left V 7 bases short and J 0 bases short, with 10 bases between. The DNA for the CDR3 is TGTGCCAGCCTCAGGGTTATGAACACTGAAGCTTTCTTT. It codes for CASLRVMNTEAFF.

CDR3: CASAGAGGPYQETQYF. Here the CDR3 DNA reads TGTGCCTCAGCGGGGGCGGGGGGCCCGTACCAAGAGACCCAGTACTTC. The chain joins TRBV30 to TRBJ2-5; 8 bases map to TRBD2. This CDR3 has 16 residues. The ends lost 7 bases at V and 0 bases at J; junction bases unmatched: 13. CDR1 is GTSNPN and CDR2 is SVGIG in the germline V gene (reference sequence). Full variable domain (missing parts from reference TRBV30 and TRBJ2-5): SQTIHQWPATLVQPVGSPLSLECTVEGTSNPNLYWYRQAAGRGLQLLFYSVGIGQISSEVPQNLSASRPQDRQFILSSKKLLLSDSGFYLCASAGAGGPYQETQYFGPGTRLLVL.

This clone has just one count. J is TRBJ2-2 and V is TRBV7-3; D uncertain. This CDR3 region has 14 residues. V gave up 3 bases and J gave up 3 bases, with 8 bases separating them. Per germline, CDR1 SGHTA and CDR2 FQGTGA. The CDR3 reads CASSFFRDTGELFF. CDR3 in DNA: TGTGCCAGCAGCTTCTTCCGTGACACCGGGGAGCTGTTTTTT.

The chain recombines TRBV19 with TRBJ1-2, with 7 bases identical to TRBD1. Germline CDR1 LNHDA, CDR2 SQIVND (reference sequence). V shed 3 bases, J shed 2 bases, and the junction held 3 bases outside the gene matches. The CDR3 loop spans 14 amino acids. The CDR3 DNA follows: TGTGCCAGTAGTATCACAGGGGCGAACTATGGCTACACCTTC. Translating it yields CASSITGANYGYTF.